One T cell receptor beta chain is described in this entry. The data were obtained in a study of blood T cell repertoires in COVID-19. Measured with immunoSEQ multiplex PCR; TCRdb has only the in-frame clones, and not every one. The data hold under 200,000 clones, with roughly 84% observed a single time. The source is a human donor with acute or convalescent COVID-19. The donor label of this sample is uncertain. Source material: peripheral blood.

In DNA form, the CDR3 reads TGTGCCAGCAGCTTAGTGGTGGGCTCAGAGACCCAGTACTTC. Translation: CASSLVVGSETQYF. The J gene is TRBJ2-5, the V gene TRBV7-2; no clear D. The CDR3 covers 14 residues. Germline CDR1 reads SGHTA; CDR2 reads FQGNSA. Trimming removed 1 base from V and 4 bases from J, with 10 bases in between.